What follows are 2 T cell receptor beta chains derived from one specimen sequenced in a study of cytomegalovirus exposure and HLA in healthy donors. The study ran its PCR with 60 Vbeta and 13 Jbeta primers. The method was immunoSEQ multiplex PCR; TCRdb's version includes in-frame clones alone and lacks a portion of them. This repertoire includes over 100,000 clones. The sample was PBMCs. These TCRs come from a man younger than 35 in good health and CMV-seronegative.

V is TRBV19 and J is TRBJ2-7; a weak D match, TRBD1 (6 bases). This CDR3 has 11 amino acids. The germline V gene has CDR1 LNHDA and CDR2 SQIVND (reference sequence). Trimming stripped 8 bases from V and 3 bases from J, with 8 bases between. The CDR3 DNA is TGTGCCAGTGGGGACAACTACGAGCAGTACTTC. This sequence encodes CASGDNYEQYF.

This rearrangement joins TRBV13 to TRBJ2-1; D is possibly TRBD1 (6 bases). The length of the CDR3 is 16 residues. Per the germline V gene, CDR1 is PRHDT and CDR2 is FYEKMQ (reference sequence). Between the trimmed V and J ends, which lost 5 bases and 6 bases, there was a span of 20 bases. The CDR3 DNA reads TGTGCCAGCAGCCAACCGGGCGGACAGAGGGCCAATGAGCAGTTCTTC. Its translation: CASSQPGGQRANEQFF.